Listed here is a single TCR beta chain. Its antigen is still unknown. The length of the CDR3 is 12 residues. Trimming removed 3 bases at V and 2 bases at J, with 4 bases between. Germline loops: CDR1 SEHNR, CDR2 FQNEAQ (reference sequence). This entry comes from a study of T cell responses to AZD1222 COVID-19 vaccine. Study-wide results and caveats: Among AZD1222 vaccinees, only five to seven were seropositive at baseline. Nearly half of spike-specific TCRs reportedly target variant regions that are unmutated in the B.1.351 and B.1.1.7 variants. Spike-specific TCR breadth and depth grew following two AZD1222 doses.

Clones were sequenced by immunoSEQ multiplex PCR, and TCRdb holds only the in-frame ones, with some missing. The sample has 90,000 to 150,000 clones; around 89% are singletons. The receptor's source is an adult in good health. This specimen was peripheral blood, taken on day 0 of AZD1222 vaccination. V is TRBV7-9 and J is TRBJ1-1; no clear D. The CDR3 is CASSFINTEAFF. CDR3 nucleotide sequence: TGTGCCAGCAGCTTTATCAACACTGAAGCTTTCTTT.